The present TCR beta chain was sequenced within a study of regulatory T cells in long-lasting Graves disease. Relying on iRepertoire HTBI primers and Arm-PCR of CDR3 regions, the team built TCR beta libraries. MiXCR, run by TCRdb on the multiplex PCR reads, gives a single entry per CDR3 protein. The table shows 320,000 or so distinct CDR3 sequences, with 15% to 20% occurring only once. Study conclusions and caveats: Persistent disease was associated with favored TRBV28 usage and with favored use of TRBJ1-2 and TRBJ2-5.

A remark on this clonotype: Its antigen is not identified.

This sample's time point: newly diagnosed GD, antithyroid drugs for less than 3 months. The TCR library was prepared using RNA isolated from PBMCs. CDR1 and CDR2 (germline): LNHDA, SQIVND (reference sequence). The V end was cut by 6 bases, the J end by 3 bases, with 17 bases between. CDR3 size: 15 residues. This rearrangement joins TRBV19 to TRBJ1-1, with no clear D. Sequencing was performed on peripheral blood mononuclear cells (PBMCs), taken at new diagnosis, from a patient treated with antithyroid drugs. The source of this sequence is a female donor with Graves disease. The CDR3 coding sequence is TGTGCCAGTAGAAGTTTCCTTTCGGTTGACACTGAAGCTTTCTTT. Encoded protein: CASRSFLSVDTEAFF. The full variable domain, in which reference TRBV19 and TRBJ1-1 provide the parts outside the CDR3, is DGGITQSPKYLFRKEGQNVTLSCEQNLNHDAMYWYRQDPGQGLRLIYYSQIVNDFQKGDIAEGYSVSREKKESFPLTVTSAQKNPTAFYLCASRSFLSVDTEAFFGQGTRLTVV.